The entry that follows covers one T cell receptor (beta chain) sequence. The sample holds one count of this clone. The target of this receptor is not known. Base qualities are missing; no much larger clone stands one base away. This sample is part of a study of glioma-infiltrating T cells after dendritic cell vaccination (dated by TCRdb to between 2015 and 2016). Some background on the complete study: A cohort of 15 glioblastoma patients from Phase I and II dendritic cell vaccination trials was included, of whom 9 were newly diagnosed and 6 had recurrent disease. Between the early 2000s and the early 2010s, the patients were given dendritic cell vaccination pulsed with autologous tumor lysate. The vaccine was prepared from monocyte-derived dendritic cells that were cultured for approximately seven days with IL-4 and GM-CSF and then pulsed overnight with autologous tumor lysate. Each patient got three intradermal injections of the dendritic cell vaccine, spaced at biweekly intervals, in the arm below the axilla. Tumor-infiltrating lymphocyte content was quantified and tumor and blood repertoires were compared in dendritic cell-vaccinated glioblastoma patients by deep sequencing of TCR beta CDR3 regions. TCR sequencing metrics, including TIL content and tumor-blood repertoire overlap, were correlated with survival after dendritic cell vaccination.

In light of the paper, this sample's time point label describes: after dendritic cell vaccination, including at tumor progression/relapse. Patients were selected for having adequate residual fresh-frozen tumor tissue and more than two years of available survival data. Molecular status otherwise varied across the glioblastoma patients, but none of them carried an isocitrate dehydrogenase mutation. PBMC were collected before vaccination, two weeks after the third vaccination, and at tumor progression when it occurred. The Qiagen DNeasy Blood extraction Kit was used for extraction of genomic DNA. General study outcomes and caveats: The cohort was small and heterogeneous, with few patients having full blood and tumor sets and even fewer initial-recurrent tumor pairs. The response model built on TCR overlap across three groups was characterized as speculative, with prospective validation still needed. TCR clonality showed no direct relationship with survival, which suggests that a diverse polyclonal response may matter. Higher estimated pretreatment TIL content predicted longer time to progression and overall survival after dendritic cell vaccination.

The immunoSEQ assay amplified TCRB CDR3 regions from 2 micrograms of genomic DNA, or from all available DNA when less than that amount was available. The multiplex PCR employed 60 forward primers targeting TCR V beta segments and 13 reverse primers targeting J beta segments. To estimate reads per starting template, synthetic control templates were spiked into each sample at limiting dilution. The Illumina HiSeq System generated sequencing reads of 87 bp. For the original study's pipeline: To remove PCR and sequencing errors, closely related sequences were merged with a nearest neighbor algorithm. TCR overlap was measured as the percentage of unique tumor TCR beta sequences that were also present in the peripheral blood of the same patient. TCRdb carries this immuneACCESS record with in-frame sequences only. Its versions omit some clonotypes, under half of them owing to an unresolved V gene in the studies checked, with the rest unexplained. D and trimming were read from the DNA, whereas the V and J calls and clone size are those reported in that table. This sample has tens of thousands of clones in its table, and 70% to 90% of those were observed once. The top ten hold roughly 5.3% of the sample.

The sample consisted of blood, taken after dendritic cell vaccination. The sequence was obtained from a human donor with glioblastoma.

The CDR3 reads as follows: CASSLGPAARYNEQFF. The DNA sequence is TGTGCCAGCAGTTTGGGGCCTGCAGCACGCTACAATGAGCAGTTCTTC. The sequence joins TRBV27 to TRBJ2-1, with TRBD1 perhaps the D gene, on 5 matching bases. V and J lose 3 bases and 3 bases, and a span of 15 bases separates them. From its cysteine to its phenylalanine, the CDR3 spans 16 amino acids. The CDR3 DNA has 48 bases and is translated from base 1. According to the germline V gene (reference sequence), CDR1 reads MNHEY and CDR2 reads SMNVEV.